One T cell receptor (beta chain) is described in this entry. This entry comes from a study of blood T cell repertoires in COVID-19. Study-wide context: From the United States, Italy and Spain came samples of acute and convalescent COVID-19. The analysed material was cDNA or gDNA that came from T cells, B-cell-depleted T cells, or PBMCs.

CDR3 length: 17 residues. Germline CDR1 and CDR2: SGHRS and YFSETQ. The ends lost 4 bases at V and 8 bases at J; junction bases unmatched: 14. In the study's own analysis: Amplifying reference gene primers gave estimates of nucleated cell counts. Sequencing used immunoSEQ multiplex PCR; TCRdb keeps in-frame clones, though not all of them. D and trimming come from the DNA, and the V and J calls and clone size come from that table. The sample yields tens of thousands of clones, 85% to 90% seen once. The sequence derives from a woman of 80 years or more in a cohort sampled during active or convalescent COVID-19. What was sequenced was peripheral blood. This chain joins TRBV5-1 and TRBJ2-1; TRBD2 matches at 11 bases. In DNA, the CDR3 is TGCGCCAGCAGCCGGAGCGTGGGGTCTAGCGGGAGGTATGAGCAGTTCTTC. Its translation is CASSRSVGSSGRYEQFF.